This TCR beta chain was recovered during a study of somatic mutations in cytotoxic T cells in rheumatoid arthritis. About the research overall: Among the T-cell populations stained with V beta antibodies, some were separated by flow sorting at nearly 100% purity, including V beta1+ cells whose TCRB was sequenced. General study points: Only rheumatoid arthritis patients, not healthy controls, showed CD8+ clonality increasing with age.

As concerns this clone: Its specificity is not known.

Sequenced by immunoSEQ multiplex PCR; TCRdb stores in-frame clones only, minus some. The top ten clones hold around a fifth of a sample with fewer than 20,000 clones, around 79% of them seen once. The CD4+ and CD8+ fractions came from positive magnetic bead selection and were purity-checked by flow cytometry. The origin of this receptor is a woman between 55 and 75 years old in good health. The material sequenced was CD8+ T cells sorted from blood.

For the CDR3, the DNA is TGCGCCAGCAGCCAATGGACAGGGGGCACCGGGGAGCTGTTTTTT. It codes for CASSQWTGGTGELFF. This sequence joins TRBV4-1 and TRBJ2-2; the match to TRBD1 covers 10 bases. The V and J ends lost 2 bases and 4 bases, in that order; junction bases with no gene match: 1. CDR1 is MGHRA and CDR2 is YSYEKL in the germline V gene. The CDR3 spans 15 residues.